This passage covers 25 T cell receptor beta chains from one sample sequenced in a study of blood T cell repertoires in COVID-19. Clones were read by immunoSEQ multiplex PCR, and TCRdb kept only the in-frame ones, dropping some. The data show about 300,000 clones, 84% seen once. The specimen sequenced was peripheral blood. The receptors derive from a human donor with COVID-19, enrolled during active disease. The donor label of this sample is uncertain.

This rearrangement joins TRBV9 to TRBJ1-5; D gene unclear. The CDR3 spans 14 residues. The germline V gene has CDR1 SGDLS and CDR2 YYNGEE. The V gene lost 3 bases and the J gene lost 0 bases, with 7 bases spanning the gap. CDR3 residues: CASSGPGSNQPQHF. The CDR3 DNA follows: TGTGCCAGCAGCGGTCCAGGTAGCAATCAGCCCCAGCATTTT.

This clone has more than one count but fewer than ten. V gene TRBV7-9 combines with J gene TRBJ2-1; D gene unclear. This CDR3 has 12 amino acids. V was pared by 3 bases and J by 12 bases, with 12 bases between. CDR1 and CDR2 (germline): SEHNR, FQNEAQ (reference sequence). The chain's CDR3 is CASSFVSAWQFF. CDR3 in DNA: TGTGCCAGCAGCTTTGTGTCAGCGTGGCAGTTCTTC.

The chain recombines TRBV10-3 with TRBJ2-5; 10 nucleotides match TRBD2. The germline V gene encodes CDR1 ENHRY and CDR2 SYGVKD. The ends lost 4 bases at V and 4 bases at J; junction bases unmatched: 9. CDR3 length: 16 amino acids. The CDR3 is CAISVSSSGSRETQYF. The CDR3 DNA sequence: TGTGCCATCAGTGTGTCGTCTAGCGGGAGTCGAGAGACCCAGTACTTC.

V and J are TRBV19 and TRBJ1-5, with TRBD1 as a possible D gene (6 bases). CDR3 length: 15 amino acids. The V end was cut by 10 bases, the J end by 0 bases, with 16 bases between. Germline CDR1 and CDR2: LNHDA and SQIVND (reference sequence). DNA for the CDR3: TGTGCCACCTCTATGGACAGTGATAGCAATCAGCCCCAGCATTTT. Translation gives CATSMDSDSNQPQHF.

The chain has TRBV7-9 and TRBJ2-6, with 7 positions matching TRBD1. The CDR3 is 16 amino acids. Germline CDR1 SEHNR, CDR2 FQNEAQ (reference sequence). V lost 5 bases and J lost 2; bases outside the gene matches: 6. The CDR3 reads CASSTPRGPGANVLTF. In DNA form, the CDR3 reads TGTGCCAGCAGCACTCCGAGGGGGCCTGGGGCCAACGTCCTGACTTTC. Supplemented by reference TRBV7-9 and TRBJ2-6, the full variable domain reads DTGVSQNPRHKITKRGQNVTFRCDPISEHNRLYWYRQTLGQGPEFLTYFQNEAQLEKSRLLSDRFSAERPKGSFSTLEIQRTEQGDSAMYLCASSTPRGPGANVLTFGAGSRLTVL.

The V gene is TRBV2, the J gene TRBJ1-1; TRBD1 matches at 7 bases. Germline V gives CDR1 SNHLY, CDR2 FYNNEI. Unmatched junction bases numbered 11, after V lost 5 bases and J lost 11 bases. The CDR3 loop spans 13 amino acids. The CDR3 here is CASSPTGVVWAFF. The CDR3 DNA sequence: TGTGCCAGCAGTCCCACAGGGGTGGTTTGGGCTTTCTTT.

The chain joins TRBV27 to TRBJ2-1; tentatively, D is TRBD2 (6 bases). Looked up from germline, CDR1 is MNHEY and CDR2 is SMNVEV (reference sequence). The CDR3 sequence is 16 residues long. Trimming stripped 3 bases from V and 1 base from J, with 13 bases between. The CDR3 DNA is TGTGCCAGCAGTTTTGGGAGCGGAGGGTCCTACAATGAGCAGTTCTTC. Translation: CASSFGSGGSYNEQFF.

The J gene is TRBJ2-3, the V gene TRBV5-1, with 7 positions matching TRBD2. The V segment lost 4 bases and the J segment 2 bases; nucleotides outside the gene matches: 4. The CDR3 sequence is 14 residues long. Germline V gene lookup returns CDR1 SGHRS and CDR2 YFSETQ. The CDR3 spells CASSKRGNTDTQYF. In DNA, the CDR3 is TGCGCCAGCAGCAAGCGGGGCAACACAGATACGCAGTATTTT. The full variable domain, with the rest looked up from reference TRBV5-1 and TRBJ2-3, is KAGVTQTPRYLIKTRGQQVTLSCSPISGHRSVSWYQQTPGQGLQFLFEYFSETQRNKGNFPGRFSGRQFSNSRSEMNVSTLELGDSALYLCASSKRGNTDTQYFGPGTRLTVL.

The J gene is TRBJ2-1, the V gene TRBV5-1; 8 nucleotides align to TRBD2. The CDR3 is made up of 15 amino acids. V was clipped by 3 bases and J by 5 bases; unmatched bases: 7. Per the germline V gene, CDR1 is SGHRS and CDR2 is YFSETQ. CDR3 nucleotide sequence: TGCGCCAGCAGCTCGCCCCGCGGGGGGAACAATGAGCAGTTCTTC. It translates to CASSSPRGGNNEQFF.

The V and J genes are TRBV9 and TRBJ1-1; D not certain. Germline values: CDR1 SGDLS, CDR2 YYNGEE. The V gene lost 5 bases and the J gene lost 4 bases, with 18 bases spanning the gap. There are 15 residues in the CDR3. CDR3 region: CASSAPTGTLTEAFF. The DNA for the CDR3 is TGTGCCAGCAGTGCCCCCACGGGAACCCTCACTGAAGCTTTCTTT.

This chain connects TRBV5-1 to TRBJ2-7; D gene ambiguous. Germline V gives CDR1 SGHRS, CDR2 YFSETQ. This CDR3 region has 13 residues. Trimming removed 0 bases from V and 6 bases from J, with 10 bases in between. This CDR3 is CASSLGVDREQYF. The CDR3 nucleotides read TGCGCCAGCAGCTTGGGAGTTGATCGCGAGCAGTACTTC.

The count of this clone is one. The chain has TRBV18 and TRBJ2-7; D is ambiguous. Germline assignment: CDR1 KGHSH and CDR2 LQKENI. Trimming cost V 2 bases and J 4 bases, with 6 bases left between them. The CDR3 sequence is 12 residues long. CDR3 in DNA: TGTGCCAGCTCACCAGTTAGTTACGAGCAGTACTTC. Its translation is CASSPVSYEQYF. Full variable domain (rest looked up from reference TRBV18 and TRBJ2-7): NAGVMQNPRHLVRRRGQEARLRCSPMKGHSHVYWYRQLPEEGLKFMVYLQKENIIDESGMPKERFSAEFPKEGPSILRIQQVVRGDSAAYFCASSPVSYEQYFGPGTRLTVT.

CDR3 region: CASSPQGWPEAFF. CDR3 DNA: TGTGCCAGCAGCCCTCAGGGGTGGCCTGAAGCTTTCTTT. V usage is TRBV28 and J usage is TRBJ1-1; D might be TRBD1 (6 bases). The CDR3 covers 13 residues. CDR1 and CDR2 from the germline V gene are MDHEN and SYDVKM. V was clipped by 6 bases and J by 6 bases, with 14 bases between them.

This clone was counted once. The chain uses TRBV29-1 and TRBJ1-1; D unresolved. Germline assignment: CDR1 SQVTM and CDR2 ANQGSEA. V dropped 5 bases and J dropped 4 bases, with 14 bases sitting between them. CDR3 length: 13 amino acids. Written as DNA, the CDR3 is TGCAGCGTTCTGCCCGGGTCCGCCACTGAAGCTTTCTTT. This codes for CSVLPGSATEAFF.

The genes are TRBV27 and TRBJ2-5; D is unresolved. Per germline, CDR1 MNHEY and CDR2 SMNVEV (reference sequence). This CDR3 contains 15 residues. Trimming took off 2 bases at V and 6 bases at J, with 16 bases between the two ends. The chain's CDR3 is CASSLAVGGLKTQYF. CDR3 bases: TGTGCCAGCAGTTTAGCGGTCGGCGGCCTGAAGACCCAGTACTTC.

The chain's CDR3 is CAWRGGTGPTEAFF. The CDR3 DNA sequence: TGTGCCTGGAGAGGCGGGACAGGGCCCACTGAAGCTTTCTTT. The V call is TRBV30, the J call TRBJ1-1; 9 bases are a match to TRBD1. CDR1 GTSNPN and CDR2 SVGIG come from the germline V gene (reference sequence). The CDR3 is 14 residues long. Trimming removed 3 bases from V and 4 bases from J; junction bases left unmatched: 6.

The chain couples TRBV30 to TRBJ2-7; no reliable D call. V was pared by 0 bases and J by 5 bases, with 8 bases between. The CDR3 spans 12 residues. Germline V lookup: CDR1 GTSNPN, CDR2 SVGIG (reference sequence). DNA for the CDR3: TGTGCCTGGAGTGTCTTAGAGGACGAGCAGTACTTC. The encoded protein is CAWSVLEDEQYF.

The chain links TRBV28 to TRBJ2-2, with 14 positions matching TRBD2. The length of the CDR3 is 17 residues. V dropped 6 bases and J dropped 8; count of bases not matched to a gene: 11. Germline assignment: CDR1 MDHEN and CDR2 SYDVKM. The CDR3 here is CASSQPGLAGAEGELFF. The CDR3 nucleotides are TGTGCCAGCAGCCAACCGGGACTAGCGGGAGCAGAAGGGGAGCTGTTTTTT.

CDR3: CASRGTGVTEAFF. CDR3 nucleotides: TGTGCCAGCAGGGGGACAGGGGTCACTGAAGCTTTCTTT. The chain carries TRBV6-5 and TRBJ1-1, with TRBD1 matching 10 bases. The germline CDR1 and CDR2 sequences are MNHEY and SVGAGI. This CDR3 has 13 residues. Trimming at V came to 6 bases and at J to 4 bases, leaving 2 bases not matched to a gene.

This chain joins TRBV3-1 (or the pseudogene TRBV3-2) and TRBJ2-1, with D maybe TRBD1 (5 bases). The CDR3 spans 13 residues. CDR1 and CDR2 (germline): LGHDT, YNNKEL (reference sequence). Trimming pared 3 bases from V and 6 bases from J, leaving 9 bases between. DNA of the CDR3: TGTGCCAGCAGCCATTGGGGCGCCAATGAGCAGTTCTTC. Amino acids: CASSHWGANEQFF.

CDR3 sequence: CATSSIRSSGANVLTF. CDR3 in DNA: TGTGCCACCAGCAGTATAAGGAGCTCTGGGGCCAACGTCCTGACTTTC. The chain recombines TRBV15 with TRBJ2-6; D ambiguous. The CDR3 extends over 16 amino acids. Looked up from germline, CDR1 is LNHNV and CDR2 is YYDKDF (reference sequence). Trimming removed 3 bases from V and 0 bases from J, with 9 bases in between.

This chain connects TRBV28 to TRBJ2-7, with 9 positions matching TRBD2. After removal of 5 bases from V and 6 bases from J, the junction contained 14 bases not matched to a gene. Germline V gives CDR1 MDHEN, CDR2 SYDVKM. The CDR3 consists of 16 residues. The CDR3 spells CASSERGGRAFGEQYF. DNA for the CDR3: TGTGCCAGCAGTGAGAGAGGCGGGAGGGCCTTCGGCGAGCAGTACTTC.

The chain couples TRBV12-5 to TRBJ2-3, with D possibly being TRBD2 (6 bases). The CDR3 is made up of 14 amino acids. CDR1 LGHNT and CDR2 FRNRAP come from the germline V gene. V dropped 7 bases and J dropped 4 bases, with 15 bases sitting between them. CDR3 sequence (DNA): TGTGCTAGTGCCGGGACTTCCGTTGCAGATACGCAGTATTTT. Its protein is CASAGTSVADTQYF.

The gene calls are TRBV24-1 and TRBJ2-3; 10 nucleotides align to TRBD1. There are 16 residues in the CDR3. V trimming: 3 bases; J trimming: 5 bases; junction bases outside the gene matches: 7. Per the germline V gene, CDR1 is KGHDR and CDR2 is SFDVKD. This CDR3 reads CATSDRRTGGKDTQYF. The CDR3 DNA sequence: TGTGCCACCAGTGATAGGAGGACAGGGGGGAAAGATACGCAGTATTTT.

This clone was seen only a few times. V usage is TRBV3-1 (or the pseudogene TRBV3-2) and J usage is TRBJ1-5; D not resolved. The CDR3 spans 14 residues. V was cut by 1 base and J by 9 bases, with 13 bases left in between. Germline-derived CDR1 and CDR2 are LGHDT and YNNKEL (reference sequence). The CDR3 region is CASSQARTTPPQHF. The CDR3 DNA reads TGTGCCAGCAGCCAAGCAAGGACTACTCCGCCCCAGCATTTT.